The rows below give T cell receptor beta chains drawn from one sample of a study of cytomegalovirus exposure and HLA in healthy donors. Libraries were prepared by immunoSEQ multiplex PCR; TCRdb keeps only in-frame clonotypes and omits some of them. The sample yields about 140,000 clones, 70% to 85% seen once. Sequenced: PBMCs. The receptors shown here come from a woman in her fifties or sixties in good health and CMV-seropositive. The CDR3 runs from the conserved cysteine through the conserved F or W. Fields, in order: D gene, clone size, V gene, J gene, CDR3 DNA, CDR3 protein. The D gene is left open where the match is weak. The size entry is marked missing in some rows and otherwise reads once, few, many or a size class.

>TRBD2|-|TRBV5-1|TRBJ2-1
TGCGCCAGCAGAAGCACTAGCGGAGATTTGTACAATGAGCAGTTCTTC
CASRSTSGDLYNEQFF
>-|-|TRBV5-1|TRBJ2-5
TGCGCCAGCAGCTTGGGACGGGGGGCAGGGGAGACCCAGTACTTC
CASSLGRGAGETQYF
>-|-|TRBV10-3|TRBJ1-5
TGTGCCATCAGTGAAAAGGGGATTGAGAGCAATCAGCCCCAGCATTTT
CAISEKGIESNQPQHF
>-|-|TRBV5-4|TRBJ1-1
TGTGCCAGCAGTTTAGGACTGGCGATAAACACTGAAGCTTTCTTT
CASSLGLAINTEAFF
>-|once|TRBV7-3|TRBJ2-2
TGTGCCAGCAGCTTACCAGCGGGCGCACCCCCCGGGGAGCTGTTTTTT
CASSLPAGAPPGELFF
>TRBD1|-|TRBV13|TRBJ2-7
TGTGCCAGCAGCTTAGGAGGGCGCAGGGGGTACGAGCAGTACTTC
CASSLGGRRGYEQYF
>-|-|TRBV7-2|TRBJ1-4
TGTGCCAGCAGCTCTTCTCGAGGGGGTGAAAAACTGTTTTTT
CASSSSRGGEKLFF
>TRBD1|few|TRBV30|TRBJ1-3
TGTGCCTGGGTTGAGGGGACAGGGAACTCTGGAAACACCATATATTTT
CAWVEGTGNSGNTIYF
>TRBD2|-|TRBV12-5|TRBJ2-3
TGTGCTAGTGGTTTGGTAAATAGCGGGTATGCAGCAGATACGCAGTATTTT
CASGLVNSGYAADTQYF
>-|-|TRBV7-9|TRBJ2-7
TGTGCCAGCAGCTTAAGCCAGGGGCCACTCTACGAGCAGTACTTC
CASSLSQGPLYEQYF
>-|-|TRBV20-1|TRBJ2-7
TGCAGTGCTAGACGACTGGCCGAGCAGTACTTC
CSARRLAEQYF
>TRBD1|-|TRBV6-6|TRBJ2-7
TGTGCCAGCAGTCACCCGGGACAGGGACCCTACGAGCAGTACTTC
CASSHPGQGPYEQYF
>TRBD1|-|TRBV27|TRBJ1-5
TGTGCCAGCAGGCCGACAGGGATTGGACAGCCCCAGCATTTT
CASRPTGIGQPQHF
>TRBD1|-|TRBV10-3|TRBJ1-6
TGTGCCATCAGTGGACAGGGGAATTCACCCCTCCACTTT
CAISGQGNSPLHF
>-|-|TRBV4-2|TRBJ2-3
TGTGCCAGCAGCCAAGATCGCGGGACCTCCACAGATACGCAGTATTTT
CASSQDRGTSTDTQYF
>-|-|TRBV11-2|TRBJ2-2
TGTGCCAGCAGCTCCATCGGGGGTACCGGGGAGCTGTTTTTT
CASSSIGGTGELFF
>-|once|TRBV6-5|TRBJ2-7
TGTGCCAGCAGTTACGTTGGGGGGAGCTCCTACGAGCAGTACTTC
CASSYVGGSSYEQYF
>-|once|TRBV7-8|TRBJ2-7
TGTGCCACCCGGCGGGAAAGCTCCTACGAGCAGTACTTC
CATRRESSYEQYF
>-|-|TRBV6-5|TRBJ2-7
TGTGCCAGCAGGATGACTAGCTCCTACGAGCAGTACTTC
CASRMTSSYEQYF
>-|-|TRBV7-3|TRBJ2-3
TGTGCCAGCAGCTTCCCCGGAGGAGATACGCAGTATTTT
CASSFPGGDTQYF
>-|-|TRBV18|TRBJ1-2
TGTGCCAGCTCGCCCTCGGACGGGGGTTATGGCTACACCTTC
CASSPSDGGYGYTF
>-|once|TRBV5-6|TRBJ2-7
TGTGCCAGCAGCTCCCCGTACGAGCAGTACTTC
CASSSPYEQYF
>-|-|TRBV15|TRBJ2-1
TGTGCCACCAGCCCTCGGCGGAGCTACAATGAGCAGTTCTTC
CATSPRRSYNEQFF
>TRBD2|-|TRBV6-5|TRBJ2-7
TGTGCCAGCGCCGATAGCGGGAGGGCCTACGAGCAGTACTTC
CASADSGRAYEQYF
>TRBD2|-|TRBV5-1|TRBJ2-2
TGCGCCAGCAGCTTGGGACGGGAGGGCCTTGCGAACACCGGGGAGCTGTTTTTT
CASSLGREGLANTGELFF
>TRBD1|-|TRBV14|TRBJ1-1
TGTGCCAGCAGTTTGACAGGGGGCGGAGGCGCTGAAGCTTTCTTT
CASSLTGGGGAEAFF
>-|-|TRBV19|TRBJ1-1
TGTGCCAGTAGGAATCAGATGAACACTGAAGCTTTCTTT
CASRNQMNTEAFF
>TRBD1|-|TRBV7-2|TRBJ2-7
TGTGCCAGCAGCTTTAACCCCGGACAGGACCAATACTACGAGCAGTACTTC
CASSFNPGQDQYYEQYF
>-|-|TRBV6-7|TRBJ1-2
TGTGCCAGCAGTTACAACAGAGGGAGTGCTAACTATGGCTACACCTTC
CASSYNRGSANYGYTF
>-|-|TRBV5-1|TRBJ2-3
TGCGCCAGCAGCTTGGACGGTCCCACCCGCACAGATACGCAGTATTTT
CASSLDGPTRTDTQYF
>TRBD1|-|TRBV7-2|TRBJ1-4
TGTGCCAGCAGCTCGGGACAGGGGCGAGAAAAACTGTTTTTT
CASSSGQGREKLFF
>TRBD2|-|TRBV19|TRBJ2-1
TGTGCCAGCACCGGACTAGCGGGAGCCAATGAGCAGTTCTTC
CASTGLAGANEQFF
>-|-|TRBV27|TRBJ2-5
TGTGCCAGCAGCCCTCCCTTCGCGCGGAGAGAGACCCAGTACTTC
CASSPPFARRETQYF
>-|-|TRBV30|TRBJ2-3
TGTGCCTGGGGGAGGATTAGCACAGATACGCAGTATTTT
CAWGRISTDTQYF
>TRBD2|-|TRBV7-2|TRBJ2-1
TGTGCCAGCAGCTCCTATAGCGGGAGGGCCTTTGAGCAGTTCTTC
CASSSYSGRAFEQFF
>TRBD2|-|TRBV11-3|TRBJ2-7
TGTGCCAGCAGCGAGACTAGCGGTCCGTTGTACGAGCAGTACTTC
CASSETSGPLYEQYF
>TRBD1|once|TRBV19|TRBJ1-1
TGTGCCAGTAGGGGACAGGGTCTCAGTGGTGGGGCTGAAGCTTTCTTT
CASRGQGLSGGAEAFF
>TRBD1|-|TRBV9|TRBJ2-7
TGTGCCAGCAGCGTAGGGCCGACAGGGGGTACTTACGAGCAGTACTTC
CASSVGPTGGTYEQYF
>TRBD1|-|TRBV6-6|TRBJ2-7
TGTGCCAGCAGTTTCAGGGGGGAGCAGTACTTC
CASSFRGEQYF
>TRBD1|-|TRBV4-1|TRBJ2-7
TGCGCCAGCAGCCCGGGGGGGCTACGGGACAGGGGAACCTACGAGCAGTACTTC
CASSPGGLRDRGTYEQYF
>TRBD2|-|TRBV9|TRBJ2-1
TGTGCCAGCAGCGTAGGACTAGCGGGAGATAGAAGCAGTGAGCAGTTCTTC
CASSVGLAGDRSSEQFF
>-|-|TRBV2|TRBJ2-1
TGTGCCAGCAGTAGGGGCTACAATGAGCAGTTCTTC
CASSRGYNEQFF
>-|-|TRBV28|TRBJ2-7
TGTGCCAGCAGTCCATTCCCGAAACCTAGGGGGAGGGGCGAGCAGTACTTC
CASSPFPKPRGRGEQYF
>TRBD2|-|TRBV6-5|TRBJ2-7
TGTGCCAGCAGTTACGGCGGGGGGCGTGAGCAGTACTTC
CASSYGGGREQYF
>TRBD2|-|TRBV4-2|TRBJ2-1
TGTGCCAGCAGCCAGAGGACTAGCGATAACAATGAGCAGTTCTTC
CASSQRTSDNNEQFF
>TRBD2|-|TRBV6-1|TRBJ2-7
TGTGCCAGCAGTGACGGACTAGCGGGAGTAAACGTCTACGAGCAGTACTTC
CASSDGLAGVNVYEQYF
>-|-|TRBV28|TRBJ2-2
TGTGCCAGCAGTTTTTCGGTGGTCGGGGAGCTGTTTTTT
CASSFSVVGELFF
>-|-|TRBV6-1|TRBJ1-2
TGTGCCAGCAGTGAAGACAGAAATCTCTATGGCTACACCTTC
CASSEDRNLYGYTF
>-|few|TRBV6-1|TRBJ1-3
TGTGCCAGCAGGGAGGCGGGGGTTACTGGAAACACCATATATTTT
CASREAGVTGNTIYF
>TRBD2|once|TRBV29-1|TRBJ2-7
TGCAGCGTTGTTCCTAGCGGGAGCTCCTACGAGCAGTACTTC
CSVVPSGSSYEQYF
>-|-|TRBV19|TRBJ2-7
TGTGCCAGTAGTAACGGGGAGACGTCGTACGAGCAGTACTTC
CASSNGETSYEQYF
>-|-|TRBV15|TRBJ2-7
TGTGCCACCAGCAGAGGAGGGACCTACGAGCAGTACTTC
CATSRGGTYEQYF
>-|-|TRBV5-8|TRBJ2-7
TGTGCCAGCAGCGTTGAATTTACCCGGGACTGGCAGTACTTC
CASSVEFTRDWQYF
>-|-|TRBV20-1|TRBJ1-1
TGCAGTGCTAGGATCCGGGAGCTGGCTTTCTTT
CSARIRELAFF
>TRBD2|-|TRBV6-4|TRBJ2-3
TGTGCCAGCAGCCGGTCGGCGGGAGTGGATACGCAGTATTTT
CASSRSAGVDTQYF
>-|-|TRBV28|TRBJ2-1
TGTGCCAGCAGCCCGGGTAGGAGTTACAATGAGCAGTTCTTC
CASSPGRSYNEQFF
>TRBD2|-|TRBV5-5|TRBJ2-3
TGTGCCAGCAGCTTGCGGGAGGGCATGGCAGATACGCAGTATTTT
CASSLREGMADTQYF